What follows is one T cell receptor (beta chain) and its context. Using the 5' RACE reads, TCRdb records one entry per CDR3 protein without DNA. The listing contains approximately 100,000 distinct CDR3 sequences. CDR3 length equals 12 residues. Germline CDR1 MNHEY, CDR2 SVGAGI. Isolation of total RNA was performed on whole blood, with no prior T cell sorting. This record comes from a study of monozygotic twins with inflammatory bowel disease. The sequence was collected from a human donor with ulcerative colitis or Crohn's disease, or a healthy co-twin of an affected twin (not recorded which). The chain has TRBV6-5 and TRBJ1-1; checking the TCRdb D call of TRBD1 is not possible without DNA. The sample consisted of blood. Here the CDR3 reads CASSRTDTEAFF.